This T cell receptor beta chain was sequenced for a study of beta chain features in type 1 diabetes. General study points: Patients with Type 1 diabetes showed moderately but significantly shorter TCRB CDR3s in all four CD4+ subsets.

Sequenced material consisted of expressed TCRB transcripts (all of the isolated RNA was reverse transcribed). Some 3.8 million reads, on average, came from each naive, central memory and regulatory T cell sample. Some clones are missing from TCRdb's copy, which holds only in-frame ones; the method was immunoSEQ multiplex PCR. The sample has a few hundred thousand clones, 24% seen once. Turning to this clone: Its specificity is unknown.

Naive, central memory, regulatory and stem cell-like memory cells within the CD4+ compartment were sorted using CD45RO/CCR7/CD25/CD127/CD95/CD27. Deletions cut 1 base from V and 4 bases from J, with 9 bases between. CDR1 is SGDLS, CDR2 YYNGEE, per germline. This CDR3 comprises 14 residues. The sequence was collected from a woman aged 25 to 39 with type 1 diabetes. The chain is built from TRBV9 and TRBJ2-1; possible D gene TRBD2, 5 bases. Material for sequencing was naive CD4+ T cells from blood. The DNA of the CDR3 is TGTGCCAGCAGCGTAAAAGCGGAGTACAATGAGCAGTTCTTC. Its translation is CASSVKAEYNEQFF.